These 11 T cell receptor beta chains were sequenced from one sample in a study of T cell responses to AZD1222 COVID-19 vaccine. Profiled with immunoSEQ multiplex PCR; TCRdb holds only in-frame clones, not every one. The sample holds more than 85,000 clones, roughly 93% seen once. Sequencing used peripheral blood, obtained 28 days after the second AZD1222 dose. The receptors shown here come from an adult who received the AZD1222 COVID-19 vaccine.

This chain joins TRBV5-1 and TRBJ2-1; D is unresolved. Per germline, CDR1 SGHRS and CDR2 YFSETQ. V lost 0 bases, J lost 0 bases, and 7 bases lay in between. This CDR3 has 15 residues. The CDR3 loop reads CASSLAGNSYNEQFF. The CDR3 bases are TGCGCCAGCAGCTTGGCTGGAAACTCCTACAATGAGCAGTTCTTC.

V and J are TRBV3-1 (or the pseudogene TRBV3-2) and TRBJ1-2; 8 bases align to TRBD1. The junction had 4 bases not matched to a gene; V was cut back by 0 bases and J by 4 bases. CDR3 length: 15 amino acids. Germline loops: CDR1 LGHDT, CDR2 YNNKEL (reference sequence). The CDR3 coding sequence is TGTGCCAGCAGCCAAGAGGGGACAGGCATCTATGGCTACACCTTC. It translates to CASSQEGTGIYGYTF.

The chain recombines TRBV4-1 with TRBJ2-7; the D gene is possibly TRBD1 (6 bases). CDR1 is MGHRA and CDR2 is YSYEKL in the germline V gene. Trimming removed 0 bases from V and 0 bases from J, with 9 bases in between. The CDR3 has 15 amino acids. The CDR3 loop is CASSQDYRDSYEQYF. CDR3 DNA sequence: TGCGCCAGCAGCCAAGATTACAGGGACTCCTACGAGCAGTACTTC.

The genes are TRBV10-2 and TRBJ1-2; 7 bases map to TRBD1. Germline trimming cut 0 bases from V and 4 bases from J; bases unmatched to any gene: 5. Germline V CDR1 and CDR2: WSHSY, SAAADI. The CDR3 runs 15 residues. CDR3 sequence reads: CASSESYRGPYGYTF. The CDR3, as DNA: TGCGCCAGCAGTGAGTCTTACAGGGGACCCTATGGCTACACCTTC.

V is TRBV15 and J is TRBJ1-1, with 9 bases lining up with TRBD1. The CDR3 totals 16 residues. Germline V gene lookup returns CDR1 LNHNV and CDR2 YYDKDF (reference sequence). After removal of 3 bases from V and 4 bases from J, the junction contained 9 bases not matched to a gene. CDR3 DNA sequence: TGTGCCACCAGCAGCCCGGGACAGGGATGGGGCACTGAAGCTTTCTTT. Protein product: CATSSPGQGWGTEAFF.

The chain couples TRBV27 to TRBJ1-1, with no clear D. The CDR3 spans 17 residues. V was pared by 5 bases and J by 2 bases, with 21 bases between. The V gene's germline CDR1 is MNHEY and CDR2 SMNVEV (reference sequence). The CDR3 DNA reads as TGTGCCAGCAGTCCGTCTCTCGGGGAGGTCAGAAACACTGAAGCTTTCTTT. This codes for CASSPSLGEVRNTEAFF.

CDR3: CASSMTREGDYSNQPQHF. CDR3 sequence (DNA): TGTGCCAGTAGTATGACACGGGAGGGGGATTATAGCAATCAGCCCCAGCATTTT. The V gene is TRBV19, the J gene TRBJ1-5; a possible D gene is TRBD1 (6 bases). Trimming cost V 3 bases and J 0 bases, with 18 bases left between them. Germline CDR1 and CDR2: LNHDA and SQIVND (reference sequence). This CDR3 has 18 residues.

This chain connects TRBV10-1 to TRBJ2-7, with no clear D. The CDR3 loop spans 14 amino acids. Trimming took 3 bases from V and 0 from J, leaving 9 bases between them. The germline gives CDR1 WNHNN, CDR2 SYGVQD (reference sequence). This CDR3 reads CASSEYRHSYEQYF. For the CDR3, the DNA is TGCGCCAGCAGTGAATACAGACACTCCTACGAGCAGTACTTC.

This chain's CDR3 is CASSVVDTAEAFF. The CDR3 DNA follows: TGTGCCAGCAGCGTAGTTGACACAGCTGAAGCTTTCTTT. The chain recombines TRBV9 with TRBJ1-1, with no clear D. Trimming took off 0 bases at V and 6 bases at J, with 9 bases between the two ends. This CDR3 has 13 amino acids. Germline V gene data show CDR1 as SGDLS and CDR2 as YYNGEE.

The CDR3 sequence: CASNLDRGPEKLFF. The CDR3 bases are TGTGCCAGCAACCTGGACAGGGGGCCTGAAAAACTGTTTTTT. V and J are TRBV2 and TRBJ1-4; 11 positions match TRBD1. The J segment lost 7 bases and the V segment lost 7 bases, leaving 5 bases of the junction unmatched. The CDR3 spans 14 residues. Germline-derived CDR1 and CDR2 are SNHLY and FYNNEI.

V and J are TRBV14 and TRBJ2-3; 13 bases match TRBD2. From germline, CDR1 is SGHDN and CDR2 FVKESK. V shed 4 bases and J 2 bases; nucleotides not matched to a gene: 15. The CDR3 spans 20 residues. In DNA, the CDR3 is TGTGCCAGCAGCCGCCACGGAGGACTAGCGGGAGCAAGGTACACAGATACGCAGTATTTT. As protein: CASSRHGGLAGARYTDTQYF.